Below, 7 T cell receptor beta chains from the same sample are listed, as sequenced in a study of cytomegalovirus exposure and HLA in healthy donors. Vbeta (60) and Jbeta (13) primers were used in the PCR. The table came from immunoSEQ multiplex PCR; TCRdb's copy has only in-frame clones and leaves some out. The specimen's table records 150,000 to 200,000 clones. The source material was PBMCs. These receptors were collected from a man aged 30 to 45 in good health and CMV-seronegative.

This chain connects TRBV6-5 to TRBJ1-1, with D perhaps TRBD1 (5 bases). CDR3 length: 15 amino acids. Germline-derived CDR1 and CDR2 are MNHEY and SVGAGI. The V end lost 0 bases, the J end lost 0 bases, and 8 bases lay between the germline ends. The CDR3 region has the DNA TGTGCCAGCAGTTACTCGCAGGGCCTGAACACTGAAGCTTTCTTT. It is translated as CASSYSQGLNTEAFF.

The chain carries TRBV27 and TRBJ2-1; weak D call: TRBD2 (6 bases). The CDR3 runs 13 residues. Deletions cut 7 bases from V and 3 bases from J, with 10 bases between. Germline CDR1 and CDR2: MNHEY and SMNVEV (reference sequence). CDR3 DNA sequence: TGTGCCAGCACTAGCGCCCACTACAATGAGCAGTTCTTC. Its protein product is CASTSAHYNEQFF.

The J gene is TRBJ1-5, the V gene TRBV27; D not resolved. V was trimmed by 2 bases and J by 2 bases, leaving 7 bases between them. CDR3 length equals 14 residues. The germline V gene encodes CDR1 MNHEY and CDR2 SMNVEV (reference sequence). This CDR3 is CASSLKSGNQPQHF. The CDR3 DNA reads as TGTGCCAGCAGTTTAAAGAGCGGCAATCAGCCCCAGCATTTT.

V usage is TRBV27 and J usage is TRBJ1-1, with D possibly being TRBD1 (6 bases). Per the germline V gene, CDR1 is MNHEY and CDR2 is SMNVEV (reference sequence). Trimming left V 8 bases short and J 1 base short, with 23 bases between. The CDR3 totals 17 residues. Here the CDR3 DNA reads TGTGCCAGCCTTTTCTCGGGACACCTTTTGACGAACACTGAAGCTTTCTTT. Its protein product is CASLFSGHLLTNTEAFF.

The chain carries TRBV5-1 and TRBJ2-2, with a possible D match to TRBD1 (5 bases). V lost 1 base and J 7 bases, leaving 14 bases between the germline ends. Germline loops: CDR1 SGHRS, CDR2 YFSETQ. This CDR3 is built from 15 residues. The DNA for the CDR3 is TGCGCCAGCAGCTTGAATCTGGGGCTGGACGGGGAGCTGTTTTTT. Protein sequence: CASSLNLGLDGELFF.

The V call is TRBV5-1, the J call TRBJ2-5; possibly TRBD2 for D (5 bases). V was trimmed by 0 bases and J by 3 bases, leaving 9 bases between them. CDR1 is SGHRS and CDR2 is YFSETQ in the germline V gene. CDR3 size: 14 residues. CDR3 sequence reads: CASSLGRGKETQYF. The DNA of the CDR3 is TGCGCCAGCAGCTTGGGTCGGGGAAAAGAGACCCAGTACTTC.

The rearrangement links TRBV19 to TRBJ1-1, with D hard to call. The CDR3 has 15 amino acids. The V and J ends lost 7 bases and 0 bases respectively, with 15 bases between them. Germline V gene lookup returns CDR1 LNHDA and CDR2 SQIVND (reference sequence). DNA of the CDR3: TGTGCCAGTACTCTCCTTGGAGGGCTGAACACTGAAGCTTTCTTT. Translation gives CASTLLGGLNTEAFF.